These 7 T cell receptor beta chains share one sample of origin, sequenced in a study of regulatory T cells in long-lasting Graves disease listed by TCRdb under 2021. The library was built by means of multiplex PCR. TCRdb names Illumina HiSeq 4000 as the instrument used. iRepertoire HTBI primers and Arm-PCR amplification of CDR3 regions were used to construct TCR beta libraries. TCRdb's own reprocessing of the public reads used fastp at Q25 and MiXCR and kept productive beta chains. All rows with the same CDR3 protein become a single entry with the most common DNA and genes. The sample table contains hundreds of thousands of distinct CDR3 sequences; only one count was recorded for around 20% of them. Jointly, the top ten make up about 13% of the sample. This specimen's time point label, per the study, means: persistent/refractory GD, antithyroid drugs over 5 years with positive TRAb. For both TCR sequencing and RNA sequencing, RNA was extracted from PBMCs using TRIzol.

Source: peripheral blood mononuclear cells (PBMCs), taken when the disease was refractory, from a patient treated with antithyroid drugs. Source of these receptors: a female donor with Graves disease.

V and J are TRBV28 and TRBJ1-5, with D possibly being TRBD1 (5 bases). The CDR3 runs 17 residues. The V end was cut by 3 bases, the J end by 4 bases, with 19 bases between. The germline V gene has CDR1 MDHEN and CDR2 SYDVKM. The CDR3 sequence is CASSFGRQRPDNQPQHF. DNA of the CDR3: TGTGCCAGCAGTTTCGGGCGACAGCGACCCGATAATCAGCCCCAGCATTTT.

In its sample, this clonotype was seen many times. The chain carries TRBV27 and TRBJ1-6, with 7 bases lining up with TRBD1. From germline, CDR1 is MNHEY and CDR2 SMNVEV (reference sequence). Unmatched junction bases numbered 5, after V lost 3 bases and J lost 6 bases. The CDR3 loop spans 15 amino acids. The CDR3 DNA follows: TGTGCCAGCAGTTTTCAGGGGACAGTTAATTCACCCCTCCACTTT. It codes for CASSFQGTVNSPLHF.

The sample holds many counts of this clonotype. The chain is built from TRBV2 and TRBJ1-1; a possible D gene is TRBD1 (6 bases). V lost 7 bases, J lost 0 bases, and 12 bases lay in between. From germline, CDR1 is SNHLY and CDR2 FYNNEI. The CDR3 totals 14 residues. CDR3 region: CASTLDSMNTEAFF. The CDR3 DNA reads as TGTGCCAGCACCTTGGACAGCATGAACACTGAAGCTTTCTTT.

The V and J genes are TRBV2 and TRBJ2-2; D call uncertain. This CDR3 is built from 14 residues. V was pared by 5 bases and J by 0 bases, with 7 bases between. Germline CDR1 SNHLY, CDR2 FYNNEI. The chain's CDR3 is CASSFQTNTGELFF. The CDR3 nucleotides read TGTGCCAGCAGTTTTCAGACGAACACCGGGGAGCTGTTTTTT.

As concerns this clonotype: This may stem from a read error, because a much larger clone lies one nucleotide away. Because the CDR3 is missing its conserved closing phenylalanine or tryptophan, this is likely a read error. The gene calls are TRBV3-1 and TRBJ2-7; D possibly uses TRBD1 or TRBD2 (6 bases each). In germline, CDR1 is LGHDT, CDR2 YNNKEL (reference sequence). The CDR3 loop spans 14 amino acids. The V gene lost 2 bases and the J gene lost 6 bases, with 14 bases spanning the gap. CDR3: CASSQLSRGGEQYL. The DNA for the CDR3 is TGTGCCAGCAGCCAATTGTCCAGGGGAGGCGAGCAGTACCTC.

This clonotype has more than one count but fewer than ten. The CDR3 sequence: CASSRQGGDQPQHF. CDR3 nucleotide sequence: TGTGCCAGCTCACGACAGGGAGGGGATCAGCCCCAGCATTTT. The gene calls are TRBV18 and TRBJ1-5, with 7 bases aligning to TRBD1. CDR3 length equals 14 residues. CDR1 and CDR2 from the germline V gene are KGHSH and LQKENI. The junction had 5 bases not matched to a gene; V was cut back by 4 bases and J by 5 bases.

The chain links TRBV11-2 to TRBJ2-3, with 9 bases lining up with TRBD2. Germline lookup yields CDR1 SGHAT and CDR2 FQNNGV. J lost 1 base, V lost 5 bases, and 7 bases had no gene match. The CDR3 contains 16 residues. Here the CDR3 reads CASSPTTSGGTDTQYF. CDR3 bases: TGTGCCAGCAGCCCTACGACTAGCGGAGGCACAGATACGCAGTATTTT.